This T cell receptor (beta chain) was obtained from a study of cytomegalovirus exposure and HLA in healthy donors. In the study overall: The use of the same platform for the 90 to 150 validation repertoires and the roughly 730 first-cohort repertoires was reported by a later analysis. General study points: The dataset shows that most TCR sequences were rare, while some public TCRs occurred in many donors. In vitro confirmation showed a few CMV-associated chains to be CMV antigen specific. With high specificity and sensitivity, the classifier reportedly diagnosed cytomegalovirus status.

Sequenced by immunoSEQ multiplex PCR; TCRdb stores in-frame clones only, minus some. The data hold tens of thousands of clones, with 85% to 95% observed a single time. Worth noting for this clone: The target antigen is unknown.

There are 14 residues in the CDR3. Germline V gene sequence: CDR1 SGDLS, CDR2 YYNGEE. Trimming cost V 3 bases and J 4 bases, with 10 bases left between them. The sample consisted of PBMCs. The V gene is TRBV9, the J gene TRBJ2-2; D is possibly TRBD1 (5 bases). The sequence was collected from a man aged 18 to 29 in good health and CMV-seronegative. The CDR3 DNA follows: TGTGCCAGCAGCGAACAGGTACTCACCGGGGAGCTGTTTTTT. It translates to CASSEQVLTGELFF.